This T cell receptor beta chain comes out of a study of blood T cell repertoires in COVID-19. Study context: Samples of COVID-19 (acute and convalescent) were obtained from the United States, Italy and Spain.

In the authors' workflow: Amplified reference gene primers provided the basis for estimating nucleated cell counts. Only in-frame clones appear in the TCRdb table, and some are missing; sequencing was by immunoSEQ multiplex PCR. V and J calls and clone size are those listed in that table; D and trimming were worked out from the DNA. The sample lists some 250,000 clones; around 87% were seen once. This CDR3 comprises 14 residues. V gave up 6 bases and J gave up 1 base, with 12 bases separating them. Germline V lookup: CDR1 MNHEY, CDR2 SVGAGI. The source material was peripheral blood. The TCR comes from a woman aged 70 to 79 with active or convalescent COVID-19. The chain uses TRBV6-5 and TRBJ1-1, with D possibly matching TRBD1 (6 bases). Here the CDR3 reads CASRGGHPNTEAFF. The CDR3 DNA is TGTGCCAGCAGAGGGGGACACCCGAACACTGAAGCTTTCTTT.